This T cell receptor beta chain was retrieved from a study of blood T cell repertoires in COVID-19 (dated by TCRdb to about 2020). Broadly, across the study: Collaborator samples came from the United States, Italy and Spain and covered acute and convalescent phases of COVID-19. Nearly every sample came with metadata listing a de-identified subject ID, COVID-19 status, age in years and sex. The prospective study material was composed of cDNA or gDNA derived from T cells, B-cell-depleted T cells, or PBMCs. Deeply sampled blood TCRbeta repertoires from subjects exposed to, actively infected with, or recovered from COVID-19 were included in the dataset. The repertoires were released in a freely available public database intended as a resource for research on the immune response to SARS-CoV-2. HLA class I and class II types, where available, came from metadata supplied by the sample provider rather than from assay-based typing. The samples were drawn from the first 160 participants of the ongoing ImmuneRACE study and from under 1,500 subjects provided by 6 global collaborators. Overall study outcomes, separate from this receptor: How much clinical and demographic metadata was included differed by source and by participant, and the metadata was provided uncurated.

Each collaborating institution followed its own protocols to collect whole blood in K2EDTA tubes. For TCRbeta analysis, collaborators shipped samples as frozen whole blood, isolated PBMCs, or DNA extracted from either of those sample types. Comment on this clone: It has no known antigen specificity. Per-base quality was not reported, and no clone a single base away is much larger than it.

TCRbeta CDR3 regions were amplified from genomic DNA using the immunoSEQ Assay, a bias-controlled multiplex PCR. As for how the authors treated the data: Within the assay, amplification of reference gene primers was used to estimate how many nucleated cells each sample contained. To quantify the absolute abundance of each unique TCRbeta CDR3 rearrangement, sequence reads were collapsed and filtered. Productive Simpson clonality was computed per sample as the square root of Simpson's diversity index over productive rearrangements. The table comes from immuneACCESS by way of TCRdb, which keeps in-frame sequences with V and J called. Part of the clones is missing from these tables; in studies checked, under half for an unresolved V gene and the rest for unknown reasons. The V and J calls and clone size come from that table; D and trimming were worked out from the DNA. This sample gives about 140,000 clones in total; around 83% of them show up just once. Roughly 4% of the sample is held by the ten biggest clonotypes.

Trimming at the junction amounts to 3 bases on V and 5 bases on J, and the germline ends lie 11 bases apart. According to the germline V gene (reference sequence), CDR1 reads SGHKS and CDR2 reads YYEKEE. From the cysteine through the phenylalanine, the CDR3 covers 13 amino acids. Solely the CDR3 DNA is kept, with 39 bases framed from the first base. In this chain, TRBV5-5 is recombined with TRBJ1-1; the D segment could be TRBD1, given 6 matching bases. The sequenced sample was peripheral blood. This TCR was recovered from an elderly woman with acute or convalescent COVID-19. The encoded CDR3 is CASSYRVGTEAFF. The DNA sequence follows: TGTGCCAGCAGCTACAGGGTTGGAACTGAAGCTTTCTTT.